What follows describes a single T cell receptor beta chain. The entry originates in a study of T cell responses to AZD1222 COVID-19 vaccine. Some clones are missing from TCRdb's copy, which holds only in-frame ones; the method was immunoSEQ multiplex PCR. The sample shows more than 140,000 clones, approximately 95% of them seen only once. The CDR3 contains 14 residues. V was trimmed by 5 bases and J by 6 bases, leaving 14 bases between them. Looked up from germline, CDR1 is SGHTA and CDR2 is FQGNSA. The gene calls are TRBV7-2 and TRBJ1-3; a weak D match, TRBD1 (6 bases). Sample: peripheral blood, taken on day 0 of MenACWY control vaccination. This TCR was recovered from an adult in good health. CDR3 sequence reads: CASSLRRGENTIYF. CDR3 sequence (DNA): TGTGCCAGCAGCCTCCGCAGGGGCGAAAACACCATATATTTT.